The rows below give T cell receptor beta chains drawn from one sample of a study of T cell repertoires in aging, cancer and after chemotherapy. TCRdb re-called the multiplex PCR reads with MiXCR, one entry per CDR3 protein. The sample carries over 6,500 distinct CDR3 sequences, around half recorded once. The sample was blood. These receptors originate from a human donor with a solid tumor. The CDR3 runs from the conserved cysteine through the conserved F or W. Fields, in order: V gene, J gene, CDR3 protein.

V: TRBV6-5
J: TRBJ1-1
CDR3: CASSEQGGTEAFF

V: TRBV6-6
J: TRBJ2-7
CDR3: CASRLGSYEQYF

V: TRBV19
J: TRBJ2-3
CDR3: CASSTRSSDTQYF

V: TRBV30
J: TRBJ1-2
CDR3: CAWLDRKPSDANYGYTF

V: TRBV6-5
J: TRBJ1-2
CDR3: CASSFEGSYGYTF

V: TRBV5-1
J: TRBJ2-7
CDR3: CASSLGTDHITPYEQYF

V: TRBV20-1
J: TRBJ1-6
CDR3: CSATAGDSPLYF

V: TRBV19
J: TRBJ2-7
CDR3: CASSINPGSSYEQYF

V: TRBV10-1
J: TRBJ1-2
CDR3: CASSVQGLDGYTF

V: TRBV6-1
J: TRBJ2-1
CDR3: CASSETDVNEQFF

V: TRBV29-1
J: TRBJ1-1
CDR3: CSVESPSRGRTEAFF

V: TRBV30
J: TRBJ1-6
CDR3: CAWSVRGRVNSPLHF

V: TRBV19
J: TRBJ2-1
CDR3: CASRTAPSGVDGGQFF

V: TRBV6-6
J: TRBJ1-1
CDR3: CASRNMNTEAFF

V: TRBV25-1
J: TRBJ2-1
CDR3: CATGIQGAGNEQFF

V: TRBV6-6
J: TRBJ2-2
CDR3: CASSRGGTGELFF

V: TRBV28
J: TRBJ1-3
CDR3: CASRVQGSINTIYF

V: TRBV19
J: TRBJ2-2
CDR3: CASTRVGNTGELFF

V: TRBV27
J: TRBJ2-7
CDR3: CASSSDTGYEQYF

V: TRBV7-9
J: TRBJ2-5
CDR3: CASSPTSGIEKTQYF

V: TRBV6-2/TRBV6-3
J: TRBJ1-1
CDR3: CASSLPPTKAFF

V: TRBV6-5
J: TRBJ1-1
CDR3: CASSYDTRDRDAEAFF

V: TRBV5-5
J: TRBJ1-3
CDR3: CASSTGGILSGNTIYF

V: TRBV14
J: TRBJ1-2
CDR3: CASSHRRGKGNYGYTF

V: TRBV19
J: TRBJ2-7
CDR3: CASSITIQSEQYF

V: TRBV10-3
J: TRBJ2-5
CDR3: CASSPTAGVGETQYF

V: TRBV7-9
J: TRBJ1-2
CDR3: CASHRTGAGYGYTF

V: TRBV11-2
J: TRBJ2-3
CDR3: CASSLEGWREGPSTDTQYF

V: TRBV6-5
J: TRBJ1-2
CDR3: CASRGTADGYTF

V: TRBV7-9
J: TRBJ2-7
CDR3: CASSLAPGQNYEQYF

V: TRBV12-3/TRBV12-4
J: TRBJ2-7
CDR3: CASTDGAGPTYEQYF

V: TRBV20-1
J: TRBJ2-1
CDR3: CSARGVAGEVHNEQFF

V: TRBV18
J: TRBJ1-1
CDR3: CASSPPTGDKAFF

V: TRBV20-1
J: TRBJ2-1
CDR3: CSASEGYDEQFF

V: TRBV21-1
J: TRBJ2-7
CDR3: CASSYRLARNYEQYF

V: TRBV7-2
J: TRBJ2-4
CDR3: CASRGGGSKNIQYF

V: TRBV10-1
J: TRBJ2-2
CDR3: CASGPAGTGELFF

V: TRBV20-1
J: TRBJ2-1
CDR3: CSASGTSGDYNEQFF

V: TRBV20-1
J: TRBJ2-7
CDR3: CSAWTQSSYEQYF

V: TRBV11-2
J: TRBJ2-7
CDR3: CASSLVGRSYEQYF

V: TRBV6-5
J: TRBJ1-4
CDR3: CASSPGRSVNEKLFF

V: TRBV20-1
J: TRBJ2-7
CDR3: CSATDDRGAYEQYF

V: TRBV5-6
J: TRBJ2-7
CDR3: CASSFATYEQYF

V: TRBV13
J: TRBJ2-1
CDR3: CASSLISVKGTSFNEQFF

V: TRBV15
J: TRBJ2-5
CDR3: CATSSITAIGTQYF

V: TRBV29-1
J: TRBJ1-1
CDR3: CSVVWAQELEAFF

V: TRBV13
J: TRBJ2-7
CDR3: CASSNPWGYEQYF

V: TRBV28
J: TRBJ2-6
CDR3: CASSSIGSGANVLTF